Listed here are 32 T cell receptor beta chains from one sample, sequenced in a study of cytomegalovirus exposure and HLA in healthy donors. PCR amplification relied on 60 Vbeta primers (plus 13 Jbeta primers). The repertoire was sequenced with immunoSEQ multiplex PCR; TCRdb's copy has only in-frame clones and lacks some. Of more than 100,000 clones in the sample, around 77% were seen once. Sequences were obtained from PBMCs. These receptors were collected from a human donor in good health.

The J gene is TRBJ2-7, the V gene TRBV7-9; D is uncertain. This CDR3 spans 14 amino acids. The germline gives CDR1 SEHNR, CDR2 FQNEAQ (reference sequence). V lost 1 base, J lost 5 bases, and 12 bases lay in between. In nucleotides, the CDR3 is TGTGCCAGCAGCTTAGTTATAGGCGGCCACGAGCAGTACTTC. Its translation: CASSLVIGGHEQYF.

The V call is TRBV9, the J call TRBJ2-1, with TRBD2 as a possible D gene (7 bases). The CDR3 extends over 16 amino acids. Trimming removed 3 bases from V and 5 bases from J, with 18 bases in between. CDR1 is SGDLS and CDR2 is YYNGEE in the germline V gene. CDR3 sequence reads: CASSGGGGTTNNEQFF. DNA of the CDR3: TGTGCCAGCAGCGGAGGGGGGGGGACTACAAACAATGAGCAGTTCTTC.

The V gene is TRBV6-5, the J gene TRBJ1-2; 8 bases line up with TRBD1. There are 13 residues in the CDR3. Germline CDR1 MNHEY, CDR2 SVGAGI. Unmatched junction bases numbered 0, after V lost 2 bases and J lost 4 bases. The CDR3 loop is CASSYDRGYGYTF. The CDR3 coding sequence is TGTGCCAGCAGTTACGACAGGGGCTATGGCTACACCTTC.

This clone was counted only a few times. This sequence joins TRBV11-3 and TRBJ2-2, with 13 bases aligning to TRBD2. The CDR3 runs to 15 residues. CDR1 is SGHNT, CDR2 YENEEA, per germline. The trim removed 5 bases at V and 6 bases at J, leaving 3 bases unmatched. CDR3 in amino acids: CASSRTSGRSGELFF. CDR3 DNA: TGTGCCAGCAGCCGGACTAGCGGGAGATCCGGGGAGCTGTTTTTT.

This clone was counted between two and nine times. The chain is built from TRBV6-1 and TRBJ2-7; 11 nucleotides match TRBD1. CDR1 is MNHNS and CDR2 is SASEGT in the germline V gene. Trimming at V came to 2 bases and at J to 3 bases, leaving 3 bases not matched to a gene. This CDR3 has 15 residues. The CDR3, as DNA: TGTGCCAGCAGTGAACAGGGGACAGGGGGCTACGAGCAGTACTTC. Amino acids: CASSEQGTGGYEQYF.

The chain recombines TRBV18 with TRBJ1-1; D remains unclear. Trimming took off 3 bases at V and 4 bases at J, with 15 bases between the two ends. The CDR3 extends over 15 amino acids. CDR1 and CDR2 from the germline V gene are KGHSH and LQKENI. Written as DNA, the CDR3 is TGTGCCAGCTCACCCTCTGTAGTTAAGTCCACTGAAGCTTTCTTT. Its protein product is CASSPSVVKSTEAFF. The full variable domain, completed using reference TRBV18 and TRBJ1-1, is NAGVMQNPRHLVRRRGQEARLRCSPMKGHSHVYWYRQLPEEGLKFMVYLQKENIIDESGMPKERFSAEFPKEGPSILRIQQVVRGDSAAYFCASSPSVVKSTEAFFGQGTRLTVV.

J is TRBJ2-1 and V is TRBV4-1; D not certain. The V and J ends lost 4 bases and 1 base respectively, with 14 bases between them. The CDR3 has 16 amino acids. CDR1 and CDR2 from the germline V gene are MGHRA and YSYEKL. The CDR3 DNA sequence: TGCGCCAGCAGCCCCCCTACCCGATCTTCCTACAATGAGCAGTTCTTC. Translation gives CASSPPTRSSYNEQFF.

The chain carries TRBV5-8 and TRBJ2-4; D may be TRBD1 (5 bases). Germline CDR1 reads SGHTS; CDR2 reads YDEGEE. The V gene lost 6 bases and the J gene lost 0 bases, with 25 bases spanning the gap. The CDR3 has 19 residues. CDR3 sequence reads: CASISHSSMTAPAKNIQYF. CDR3 sequence (DNA): TGTGCCAGCATTTCTCATTCTTCCATGACAGCACCAGCCAAAAACATTCAGTACTTC.

This clone was observed once. The V call is TRBV7-2, the J call TRBJ2-7; TRBD2 matches at 8 bases. This CDR3 is 15 amino acids long. Trimming took 2 bases from V and 6 from J; bases not matched to a gene: 9. Germline V gives CDR1 SGHTA, CDR2 FQGNSA. The CDR3 sequence: CASSLSTGGPLEQYF. CDR3 nucleotide sequence: TGTGCCAGCAGCTTATCAACGGGAGGGCCGCTCGAGCAGTACTTC.

This clone has just one count. The genes are TRBV19 and TRBJ1-3, with 8 bases lining up with TRBD1. Trimming removed 5 bases from V and 2 bases from J; junction bases left unmatched: 8. The CDR3 covers 16 residues. Germline CDR1 LNHDA, CDR2 SQIVND (reference sequence). The CDR3 loop is CASSAYKTGAGNTIYF. Here the CDR3 DNA reads TGTGCCAGTAGTGCATACAAGACAGGGGCTGGAAACACCATATATTTT.

As concerns this clone: The same CDR3 also results from other DNA sequences found in this sample. The rearrangement links TRBV29-1 to TRBJ2-7; 7 bases match TRBD1. Losses at the gene ends were 5 bases for V and 2 bases for J; bases not matched to a gene: 6. The germline V gene has CDR1 SQVTM and CDR2 ANQGSEA. The CDR3 is 13 residues long. For the CDR3, the DNA is TGCAGCGTTCCAGGCGGACAGGCCTACGAGCAGTACTTC. Translation gives CSVPGGQAYEQYF.

This clone has a single count. The chain has TRBV6-5 and TRBJ2-5; maybe TRBD1 (6 bases). V lost 4 bases and J lost 4, with 10 bases in between. CDR1 and CDR2 (germline): MNHEY, SVGAGI. The CDR3 is made up of 13 amino acids. The CDR3 coding sequence is TGTGCCAGCAGTTCTTTAGGGGGAGAGACCCAGTACTTC. Translation gives CASSSLGGETQYF.

This sequence joins TRBV10-3 and TRBJ2-2; 8 nucleotides match TRBD1. In germline, CDR1 is ENHRY, CDR2 SYGVKD. The CDR3 length is 15 residues. Unmatched junction bases numbered 3, after V lost 5 bases and J lost 1 base. This CDR3 is CAISTGTGNTGELFF. DNA of the CDR3: TGTGCCATCAGTACCGGGACAGGGAACACCGGGGAGCTGTTTTTT.

The CDR3 coding sequence is TGTGCCAGCAGCAAAGGTCGGTTGAACACTGAAGCTTTCTTT. This translates into CASSKGRLNTEAFF. This chain joins TRBV21-1 and TRBJ1-1. TRBV21-1 has pseudogene status. This CDR3 spans 14 amino acids.

The chain joins TRBV10-1 to TRBJ2-7, with unresolved D. CDR3 length: 14 residues. Trimming stripped 2 bases from V and 0 bases from J, with 8 bases between. Germline CDR1 and CDR2: WNHNN and SYGVQD (reference sequence). CDR3 in amino acids: CASSEGSASYEQYF. The CDR3, as DNA: TGCGCCAGCAGTGAGGGCAGTGCCTCCTACGAGCAGTACTTC.

This chain uses TRBV18 with TRBJ2-1, with 11 bases fitting TRBD2. The V gene end was trimmed by 4 bases and the J gene end by 5 bases; junction bases not matched to a gene: 13. The CDR3 runs 18 residues. CDR1 KGHSH and CDR2 LQKENI come from the germline V gene. The CDR3 DNA sequence: TGTGCCAGCTCACTATCTCTTACTAGCGGGAGACCAGACAATGAGCAGTTCTTC. Translated: CASSLSLTSGRPDNEQFF. Full variable domain (missing parts from reference TRBV18 and TRBJ2-1): NAGVMQNPRHLVRRRGQEARLRCSPMKGHSHVYWYRQLPEEGLKFMVYLQKENIIDESGMPKERFSAEFPKEGPSILRIQQVVRGDSAAYFCASSLSLTSGRPDNEQFFGPGTRLTVL.

The J gene is TRBJ1-5, the V gene TRBV4-2; 9 nucleotides agree with TRBD1. The CDR3 is 14 amino acids. The V gene's germline CDR1 is LGHNA and CDR2 YNFKEQ. V was clipped by 8 bases and J by 6 bases; unmatched bases: 8. CDR3 nucleotides: TGTGCCAGCGGAACAGGGGGCCTTAGTCAGCCCCAGCATTTT. Translation gives CASGTGGLSQPQHF.

The V gene is TRBV28, the J gene TRBJ2-6; 7 bases are a match to TRBD1. V gave up 0 bases and J gave up 0 bases; unmatched junction bases: 5. The CDR3 runs 18 residues. Germline V gene lookup returns CDR1 MDHEN and CDR2 SYDVKM. The CDR3 sequence: CASSLWTGFSSGANVLTF. CDR3 coding DNA: TGTGCCAGCAGTTTATGGACAGGGTTTAGCTCTGGGGCCAACGTCCTGACTTTC.

The V gene is TRBV5-1, the J gene TRBJ1-1, with D perhaps TRBD1 (6 bases). The CDR3 totals 15 residues. Trimming left V 0 bases short and J 4 bases short, with 13 bases between. CDR1 and CDR2 (germline): SGHRS, YFSETQ. In DNA, the CDR3 is TGCGCCAGCAGCTTGGTCGCGGGGGCTAGCACTGAAGCTTTCTTT. Translating it yields CASSLVAGASTEAFF.

The V gene is TRBV2, the J gene TRBJ2-5; D is possibly TRBD2 (6 bases). Germline CDR1 SNHLY, CDR2 FYNNEI. V was shortened by 5 bases and J by 1 base, with 14 bases between the two germline ends. The CDR3 has 15 residues. The CDR3 DNA reads TGTGCCAGCAGTAAGGCGGGGAGGCGCCAAGAGACCCAGTACTTC. Protein product: CASSKAGRRQETQYF.

The chain has TRBV14 and TRBJ2-3; TRBD2 aligns across 8 bases. Trimming at V came to 3 bases and at J to 2 bases, leaving 7 bases not matched to a gene. Looked up from germline, CDR1 is SGHDN and CDR2 is FVKESK. There are 16 residues in the CDR3. The chain's CDR3 is CASSHGGGRITDTQYF. The CDR3 region has the DNA TGTGCCAGCAGCCACGGCGGGGGGCGGATCACAGATACGCAGTATTTT.

This chain's CDR3 is CASGTGGRQPQHF. The CDR3 DNA reads TGTGCCAGTGGGACAGGGGGCCGTCAGCCCCAGCATTTT. V gene TRBV19 combines with J gene TRBJ1-5; the match to TRBD1 covers 12 bases. The CDR3 runs 13 residues. CDR1 is LNHDA, CDR2 SQIVND, per germline (reference sequence). V dropped 8 bases and J dropped 6; count of bases not matched to a gene: 2. The full variable domain, its missing parts supplied by reference TRBV19 and TRBJ1-5, is DGGITQSPKYLFRKEGQNVTLSCEQNLNHDAMYWYRQDPGQGLRLIYYSQIVNDFQKGDIAEGYSVSREKKESFPLTVTSAQKNPTAFYLCASGTGGRQPQHFGDGTRLSIL.

This clone turned up a few times. The CDR3 loop is CASSLSGNTEAFF. The DNA of the CDR3 is TGTGCCAGCAGCTTATCAGGGAACACTGAAGCTTTCTTT. The chain recombines TRBV7-9 with TRBJ1-1, with unresolved D. Germline V gives CDR1 SEHNR, CDR2 FQNEAQ (reference sequence). CDR3 size: 13 residues. V was trimmed by 2 bases and J by 1 base, leaving 5 bases between them. The entire variable domain, with the rest obtained from reference TRBV7-9 and TRBJ1-1, is as follows: DTGVSQNPRHKITKRGQNVTFRCDPISEHNRLYWYRQTLGQGPEFLTYFQNEAQLEKSRLLSDRFSAERPKGSFSTLEIQRTEQGDSAMYLCASSLSGNTEAFFGQGTRLTVV.

This clone was seen a handful of times. This sequence joins TRBV11-1 and TRBJ2-3, with 11 bases identical to TRBD2. CDR1 and CDR2 from the germline V gene are SGHAT and FQDESV (reference sequence). The CDR3 loop spans 15 amino acids. With 4 bases clipped from V and 6 bases from J, the junction kept 6 bases outside the gene matches. The CDR3 region has the DNA TGTGCCAGCAGCTCTGAGCTAGCGGGAGGTGATACGCAGTATTTT. Protein product: CASSSELAGGDTQYF.

V gene TRBV5-4 combines with J gene TRBJ1-1, with 8 bases matching TRBD1. The CDR3 spans 15 residues. Germline loops: CDR1 SGHNT, CDR2 YYREEE (reference sequence). V shed 5 bases, J shed 0 bases, and the junction held 6 bases outside the gene matches. DNA of the CDR3: TGTGCCAGCAGACCGGGACAGGTTATGAACACTGAAGCTTTCTTT. It translates to CASRPGQVMNTEAFF.

This clone was counted between two and nine times. CDR3 DNA: TGTGCCAGCAGTTACACCGGGACAGGGATCACCGGGGAGCTGTTTTTT. Translated, it gives CASSYTGTGITGELFF. The V and J genes are TRBV6-5 and TRBJ2-2, with TRBD1 matching 9 bases. The CDR3 consists of 16 residues. J was trimmed by 4 bases and V by 2 bases; bases with no gene match: 5. Germline V gives CDR1 MNHEY, CDR2 SVGAGI.

As concerns this clone: At one end, the junction sequence differs from germline, possibly due to a read error. The chain couples TRBV11-1 to TRBJ2-6, with 9 bases lining up with TRBD1. The CDR3 spans 17 residues. Germline V CDR1 and CDR2: SGHAT, FQDESV (reference sequence). Written as DNA, the CDR3 is TGTGCCAGCGGGGGGGGGACAGGGTCTTCTGGGGCCAACGGCCTGACTTTC. Translating gives CASGGGTGSSGANGLTF.

The V gene is TRBV10-3, the J gene TRBJ2-1, with 10 bases lining up with TRBD2. Germline loops: CDR1 ENHRY, CDR2 SYGVKD. The CDR3 runs 13 residues. With V trimmed by 10 bases and J by 9 bases, 9 bases remained unmatched. The CDR3 sequence: CATSAGGPVEQFF. In nucleotides, the CDR3 is TGTGCCACCTCAGCGGGAGGGCCAGTTGAGCAGTTCTTC.

The rearrangement uses TRBV28 and TRBJ1-6, with D perhaps TRBD1 (6 bases). The CDR3 covers 15 residues. V lost 2 bases and J 10 bases, leaving 15 bases between the germline ends. The germline CDR1 and CDR2 sequences are MDHEN and SYDVKM. The CDR3 coding sequence is TGTGCCAGCAGTTTACGGGCCAGGGGTCTCTCACCCCTCCACTTT. This encodes CASSLRARGLSPLHF.

A few counts support this clone. At one end, the junction sequence differs from germline, possibly due to a read error. The rearrangement joins TRBV4-1 to TRBJ2-3; 9 bases agree with TRBD2. This CDR3 has 16 residues. The germline gives CDR1 MGHRA, CDR2 YSYEKL. CDR3: CASSPTSGGGTDTQYF. The CDR3 nucleotides read TGTGCCAGCAGCCCGACTAGCGGAGGGGGGACAGATACGCAGTATTTT.

The chain is built from TRBV5-8 and TRBJ2-1, with D perhaps being TRBD1 or TRBD2 (5 bases each). Per germline, CDR1 SGHTS and CDR2 YDEGEE. Trimming shortened V by 4 bases and J by 7 bases, and 12 bases separated the two germline ends. This CDR3 has 13 residues. The CDR3 sequence is CASSLGRGNEQFF. The CDR3 DNA is TGTGCCAGCAGCCTGGGACGAGGGAATGAGCAGTTCTTC.

The rearrangement joins TRBV7-2 to TRBJ2-1, with 8 bases aligning to TRBD2. The CDR3 is 16 amino acids. Germline assignment: CDR1 SGHTA and CDR2 FQGNSA. V trimming: 2 bases; J trimming: 9 bases; junction bases outside the gene matches: 12. The CDR3 protein is CASSLRVAGTPSEQFF. The CDR3 DNA is TGTGCCAGCAGCTTAAGGGTAGCGGGAACTCCCAGTGAGCAGTTCTTC.